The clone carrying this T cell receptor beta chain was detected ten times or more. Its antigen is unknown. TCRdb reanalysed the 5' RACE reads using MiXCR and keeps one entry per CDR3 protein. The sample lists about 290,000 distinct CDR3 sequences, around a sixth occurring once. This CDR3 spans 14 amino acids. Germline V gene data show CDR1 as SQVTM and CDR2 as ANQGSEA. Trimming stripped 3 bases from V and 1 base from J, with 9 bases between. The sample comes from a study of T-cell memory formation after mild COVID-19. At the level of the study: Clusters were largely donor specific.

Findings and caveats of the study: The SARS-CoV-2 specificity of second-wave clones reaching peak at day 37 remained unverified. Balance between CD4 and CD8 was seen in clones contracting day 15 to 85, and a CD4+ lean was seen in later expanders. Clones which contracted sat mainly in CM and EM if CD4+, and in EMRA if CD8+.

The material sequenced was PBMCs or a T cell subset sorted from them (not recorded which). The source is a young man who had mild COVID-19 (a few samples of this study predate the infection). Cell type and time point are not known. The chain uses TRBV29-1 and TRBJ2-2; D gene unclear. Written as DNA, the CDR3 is TGCAGCGTTGAGACTGAAAAGAACACCGGGGAGCTGTTTTTT. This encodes CSVETEKNTGELFF.